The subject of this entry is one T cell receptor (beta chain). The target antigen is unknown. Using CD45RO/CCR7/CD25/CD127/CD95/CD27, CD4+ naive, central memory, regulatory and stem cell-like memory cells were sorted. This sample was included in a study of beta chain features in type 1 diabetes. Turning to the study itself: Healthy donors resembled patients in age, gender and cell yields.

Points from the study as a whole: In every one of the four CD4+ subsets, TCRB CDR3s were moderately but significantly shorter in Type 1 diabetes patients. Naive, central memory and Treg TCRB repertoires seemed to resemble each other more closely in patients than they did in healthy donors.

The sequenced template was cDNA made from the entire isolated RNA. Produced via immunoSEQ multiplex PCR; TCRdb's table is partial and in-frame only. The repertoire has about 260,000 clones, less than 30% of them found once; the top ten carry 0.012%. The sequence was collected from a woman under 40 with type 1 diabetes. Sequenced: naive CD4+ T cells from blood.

CDR3 amino acids: CACGRPGGETQYF. Here the CDR3 DNA reads TGTGCCTGTGGGAGGCCGGGCGGGGAGACCCAGTACTTC. This rearrangement joins TRBV11-2 to TRBJ2-5; TRBD2 might be the D (6 bases). The V gene's germline CDR1 is SGHAT and CDR2 FQNNGV. Deletions cut 11 bases from V and 5 bases from J, with 18 bases between. The CDR3 spans 13 residues.